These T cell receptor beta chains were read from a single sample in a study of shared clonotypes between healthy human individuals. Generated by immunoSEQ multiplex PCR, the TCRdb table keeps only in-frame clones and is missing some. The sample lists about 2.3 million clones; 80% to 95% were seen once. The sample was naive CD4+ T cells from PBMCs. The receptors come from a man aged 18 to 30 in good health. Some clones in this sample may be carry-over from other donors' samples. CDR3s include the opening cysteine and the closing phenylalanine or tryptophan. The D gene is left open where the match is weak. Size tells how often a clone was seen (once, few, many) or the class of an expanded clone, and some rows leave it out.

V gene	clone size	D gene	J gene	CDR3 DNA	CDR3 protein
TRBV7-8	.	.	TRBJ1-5	TGTGCCAGCAGCGACGGTGGCAATCAGCCCCAGCATTTT	CASSDGGNQPQHF
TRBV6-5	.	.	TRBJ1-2	TGTGCCAGCAGTACACGGGAGAACTATGGCTACACCTTC	CASSTRENYGYTF
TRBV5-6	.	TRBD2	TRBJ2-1	TGTGCCAGCAGCTTCCGGACTAGCGGAGACTACAATGAGCAGTTCTTC	CASSFRTSGDYNEQFF
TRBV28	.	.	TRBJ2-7	TGTGCCAGCACCTTCCCAGGCTCTTTGGAGCAGTACTTC	CASTFPGSLEQYF
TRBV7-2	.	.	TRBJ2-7	TGTGCCAGCAGCACGGGACGGGCCTCCTACGAGCAGTACTTC	CASSTGRASYEQYF
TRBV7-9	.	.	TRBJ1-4	TGTGCCAGCAGCTTAGGGACACCAAATGAAAAACTGTTTTTT	CASSLGTPNEKLFF
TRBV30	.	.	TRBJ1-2	TGTGCCTGGAAGGATGGCAGTAACTATGGCTACACCTTC	CAWKDGSNYGYTF
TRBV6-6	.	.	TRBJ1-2	TGTGCCAGCAGTTACGGAGCGGTTGACTATGGCTACACCTTC	CASSYGAVDYGYTF
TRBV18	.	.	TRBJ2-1	TGTGCCAGCTCACCATCCCGTCCCGGCAATGAGCAGTTCTTC	CASSPSRPGNEQFF
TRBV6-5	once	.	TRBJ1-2	TGTGCCAGCAGTTACGGGGGAGCACGACCCTATGGCTACACCTTC	CASSYGGARPYGYTF
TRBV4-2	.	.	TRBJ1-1	TGTGCCAGCAGCCAAGATGTGGGTACTGAAGCTTTCTTT	CASSQDVGTEAFF
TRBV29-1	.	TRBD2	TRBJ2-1	TGCAGCGTTAAACAACGGGAGGCCTTCGGAATATACAATGAGCAGTTCTTC	CSVKQREAFGIYNEQFF
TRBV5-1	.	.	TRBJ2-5	TGCGCCAGCAGCTCCCTCCCAACGGGACTTCAAGAGACCCAGTACTTC	CASSSLPTGLQETQYF
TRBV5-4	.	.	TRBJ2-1	TGTGCCAGCAGCCCCGGGCGGGCTAATTTTCCCCCGTTCTTC	CASSPGRANFPPFF
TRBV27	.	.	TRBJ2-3	TGTGCCAGCAGTTTATCGATAGGGACCAACATAGGCACGCAGTATTTT	CASSLSIGTNIGTQYF
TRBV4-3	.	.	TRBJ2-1	TGCGCCAGCAGCCAAGCTTTTTTGGGGATCTACAATGAGCAGTTCTTC	CASSQAFLGIYNEQFF
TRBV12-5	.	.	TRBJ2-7	TGTGCTAGTGGTTTATATAGCGACGGCGGTTACGAGCAGTACTTC	CASGLYSDGGYEQYF
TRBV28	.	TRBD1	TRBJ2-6	TGTGCCAGCAGCACTACAGGGGCCGGGGCCAACGTCCTGACTTTC	CASSTTGAGANVLTF
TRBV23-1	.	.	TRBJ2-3	TGCGCTATTCGGGGAAGCGGAGATACGCAGTATTTT	CAIRGSGDTQYF
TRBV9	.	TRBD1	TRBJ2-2	TGTGCCAGCAGCGCCGGACAGGGGTGGACCGGGGAGCTGTTTTTT	CASSAGQGWTGELFF
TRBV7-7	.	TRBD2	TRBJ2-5	TGTGCCAGCAGCTTAATCACGCCCGGGGGGGAGACCCAGTACTTC	CASSLITPGGETQYF